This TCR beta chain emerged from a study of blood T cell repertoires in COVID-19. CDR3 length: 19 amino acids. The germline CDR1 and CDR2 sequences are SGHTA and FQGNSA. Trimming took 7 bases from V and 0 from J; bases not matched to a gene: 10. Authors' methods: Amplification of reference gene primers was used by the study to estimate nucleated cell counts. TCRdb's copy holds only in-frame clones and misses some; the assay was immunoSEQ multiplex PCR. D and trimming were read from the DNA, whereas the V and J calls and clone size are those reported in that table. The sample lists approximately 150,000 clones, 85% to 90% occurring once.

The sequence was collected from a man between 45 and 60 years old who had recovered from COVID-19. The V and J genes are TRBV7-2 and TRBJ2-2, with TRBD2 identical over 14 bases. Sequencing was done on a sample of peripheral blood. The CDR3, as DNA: TGTGCCAGCAATGACGCAAAGACTAGCGGGGGGGCGAACACCGGGGAGCTGTTTTTT. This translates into CASNDAKTSGGANTGELFF. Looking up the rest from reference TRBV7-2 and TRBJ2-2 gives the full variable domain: GAGVSQSPSNKVTEKGKDVELRCDPISGHTALYWYRQSLGQGLEFLIYFQGNSAPDKSGLPSDRFSAERTGGSVSTLTIQRTQQEDSAVYLCASNDAKTSGGANTGELFFGEGSRLTVL.